This T cell receptor beta chain was sequenced for a study of blood T cell repertoires in COVID-19 (dated by TCRdb to 2018 to 2020). With respect to the entire study: Samples covering the acute and convalescent phases of COVID-19 were provided by collaborators in the United States, Italy and Spain. The repertoires were made available in a free public database intended to serve as a resource for research on the immune response to SARS-CoV-2. HLA class I and class II types, where available, came from metadata supplied by the sample provider rather than from assay-based typing. The material from the prospective study consisted of cDNA or gDNA derived from T cells, B-cell-depleted T cells, or PBMCs. Sample metadata almost always included a de-identified subject ID, COVID-19 status, age in years and sex. The samples were drawn from the first 160 participants of the ongoing ImmuneRACE study and from 950 to 1,500 subjects provided by 6 global collaborators. Deeply sampled blood TCRbeta repertoires from subjects exposed to, actively infected with, or recovered from COVID-19 were included in the dataset. General conclusions and limits of the study: Clinical and demographic metadata were provided uncurated, with the amount varying by source and participant.

The CDR3 goes from the cysteine to the phenylalanine over 16 residues. The DNA shown is the 48-base CDR3, in frame from base 1. Sequences LGHNA (CDR1) and YNFKEQ (CDR2) are obtained from the germline V gene. The germline V and J ends show losses of 0 bases and 5 bases respectively, and no gene match explains 6 bases of the junction. TCRbeta CDR3 regions were amplified from genomic DNA using the immunoSEQ Assay, a bias-controlled multiplex PCR. Per the original workflow: Within the assay, amplification of reference gene primers was used to estimate how many nucleated cells each sample contained. To quantify the absolute abundance of each unique TCRbeta CDR3 rearrangement, sequence reads were collapsed and filtered. For each sample, productive Simpson clonality was calculated as the square root of Simpson's diversity index over productive rearrangements. In its TCRdb copy, this immuneACCESS table keeps in-frame sequences only and misses some clones. Where compared with another copy, unresolved V genes explain less than half of these, and the others have no known cause. For V, J and clone size, that table is used; D and trimming come from the DNA. The sample contains under 150,000 clones, more than 80% of them found a single time. The top ten clones comprise 4.6% of the sample.

In this sample, this clone turned up once. Its antigen target is currently unknown. It has no much larger one-base neighbor in the sample; base qualities were not kept. Whole blood was collected in K2EDTA tubes by collaborating institutions according to the institutions' own protocols. Collaborator samples were shipped for TCRbeta analysis as frozen whole blood, isolated PBMCs, or DNA extracted from either sample type. The sequenced sample consisted of peripheral blood. This chain is built from TRBV4-2 and TRBJ2-2, and TRBD1 aligns with 7 junction nucleotides. The TCR originated in a woman aged 45-65 years with acute or convalescent COVID-19. The DNA is as follows: TGTGCCAGCAGCCAAGAAGGGGGCCGCGTGACCGGGGAGCTGTTTTTT. Its product reads: CASSQEGGRVTGELFF.